Following are 12 T cell receptor beta chains from one sample sequenced in a study of identical twins. One entry per CDR3 protein results from TCRdb running MiXCR on the 5' RACE reads. Among around 160,000 distinct CDR3 sequences listed, 3% to 4% were seen once. Sample: memory T cells sorted from blood. The receptors derive from a man in his late teens or twenties in good health.

This clonotype has ten or more counts. V usage is TRBV20-1 and J usage is TRBJ2-1; possible D gene TRBD2, 5 bases. The V and J ends lost 3 bases and 8 bases respectively, with 20 bases between them. Germline CDR1 DFQATT, CDR2 SNEGSKA (reference sequence). The length of the CDR3 is 15 residues. The CDR3 DNA follows: TGCAGTGCTAGTTTCCGATCGGGGTCGATCGATGAGCAGTTCTTC. Encoded protein: CSASFRSGSIDEQFF.

This clonotype was detected many times. The J gene is TRBJ1-5, the V gene TRBV12-3 or TRBV12-4; D gene ambiguous. Trimming removed 7 bases at V and 4 bases at J, with 14 bases between. There are 14 residues in the CDR3. CDR3 protein: CASTFGPGNQPQHF. In DNA form, the CDR3 reads TGTGCCAGCACCTTCGGCCCGGGAAATCAGCCCCAGCATTTT.

The table lists this clonotype with many counts. V usage is TRBV5-1 and J usage is TRBJ2-6, with 7 bases aligning to TRBD1. Germline CDR1 is SGHRS and CDR2 is YFSETQ. There are 17 residues in the CDR3. V lost 2 bases and J lost 0; bases outside the gene matches: 5. The CDR3 protein is CASSLQGPSSGANVLTF. The CDR3 DNA sequence: TGCGCCAGCAGCTTACAGGGGCCGAGCTCTGGGGCCAACGTCCTGACTTTC.

This clonotype was seen repeatedly, ten times or more. The chain couples TRBV6-2 or TRBV6-3 to TRBJ2-1; perhaps TRBD2 as D (6 bases). Deletions cut 5 bases from V and 3 bases from J, with 11 bases between. The CDR3 length is 14 residues. Per germline, CDR1 MNHEY and CDR2 SVGEGT. The CDR3 bases are TGTGCCAGCAGTGGTGCGGGATTCTACAATGAGCAGTTCTTC. Protein sequence: CASSGAGFYNEQFF.

This clonotype was picked up many times. V is TRBV2 and J is TRBJ2-4; no clear D. CDR3 length equals 15 residues. The V gene lost 7 bases and the J gene lost 6 bases, with 19 bases spanning the gap. CDR1 and CDR2 from the germline V gene are SNHLY and FYNNEI. The CDR3 DNA reads as TGTGCCAGCAAGCCCCCAGGTAACATCGGAAACATTCAGTACTTC. Its translation is CASKPPGNIGNIQYF.

This rearrangement joins TRBV19 to TRBJ2-1, with 11 positions matching TRBD2. The CDR3 consists of 13 residues. CDR1 is LNHDA and CDR2 is SQIVND in the germline V gene (reference sequence). V gave up 8 bases and J gave up 9 bases; unmatched junction bases: 6. CDR3 sequence: CASGEGTSGEQFF. CDR3 DNA sequence: TGTGCCAGTGGAGAGGGGACTAGCGGTGAGCAGTTCTTC.

This clonotype occurred a few times. CDR3: CSAIQGAEETQYF. CDR3 nucleotides: TGCAGTGCAATCCAGGGGGCTGAAGAGACCCAGTACTTC. The J gene is TRBJ2-5, the V gene TRBV20-1; TRBD1 matches 8 bases. The germline V gene encodes CDR1 DFQATT and CDR2 SNEGSKA (reference sequence). CDR3 length equals 13 residues. V was clipped by 6 bases and J by 3 bases; unmatched bases: 6.

This clonotype came up many times. The rearrangement links TRBV20-1 to TRBJ2-7, with TRBD2 matching 16 bases. The CDR3 length is 15 residues. From germline, CDR1 is DFQATT and CDR2 SNEGSKA (reference sequence). The CDR3 here is CSSPGLAGGGYEQYF. CDR3 nucleotides: TGCAGCTCGCCGGGACTAGCGGGAGGGGGCTACGAGCAGTACTTC.

This clonotype was recorded at least ten times. This chain links TRBV29-1 with TRBJ2-7; 8 positions agree with TRBD1. The CDR3 has 14 residues. The trim removed 2 bases at V and 6 bases at J, leaving 9 bases unmatched. Germline V gives CDR1 SQVTM, CDR2 ANQGSEA. The CDR3, as DNA: TGCAGCGTTGAAAGGACAGGGATAGTGGGCGAGCAGTACTTC. This sequence encodes CSVERTGIVGEQYF.

This clonotype was seen at least ten times. This sequence joins TRBV7-9 and TRBJ2-1; perhaps D is TRBD1 or TRBD2 (6 bases each). Trimming pared 7 bases from V and 8 bases from J, leaving 18 bases between. Per the germline V gene, CDR1 is SEHNR and CDR2 is FQNEAQ (reference sequence). The CDR3 extends over 14 amino acids. CDR3 DNA sequence: TGTGCCAGCACCCCCGGGCGGAGGGGGGATGAGCAGTTCTTC. Translation: CASTPGRRGDEQFF.

This clonotype was counted ten times or more. This chain connects TRBV5-1 to TRBJ2-5, with D maybe TRBD2 (7 bases). The germline V gene has CDR1 SGHRS and CDR2 YFSETQ. V gave up 6 bases and J gave up 5 bases, with 11 bases separating them. The CDR3 is 12 amino acids. The CDR3 region has the DNA TGCGCCAGCACTTCGGGGGGCGAGACCCAGTACTTC. Residues: CASTSGGETQYF.

This sequence joins TRBV5-1 and TRBJ2-3; the D is unclear. The V gene lost 9 bases and the J gene lost 8 bases, with 16 bases spanning the gap. Looked up from germline, CDR1 is SGHRS and CDR2 is YFSETQ. The CDR3 has 12 residues. The CDR3 reads CANRAAWSTQYF. The CDR3 DNA follows: TGCGCCAACAGAGCAGCGTGGAGTACGCAGTATTTT. The full variable domain, rest sourced from reference TRBV5-1 and TRBJ2-3, is KAGVTQTPRYLIKTRGQQVTLSCSPISGHRSVSWYQQTPGQGLQFLFEYFSETQRNKGNFPGRFSGRQFSNSRSEMNVSTLELGDSALYLCANRAAWSTQYFGPGTRLTVL.